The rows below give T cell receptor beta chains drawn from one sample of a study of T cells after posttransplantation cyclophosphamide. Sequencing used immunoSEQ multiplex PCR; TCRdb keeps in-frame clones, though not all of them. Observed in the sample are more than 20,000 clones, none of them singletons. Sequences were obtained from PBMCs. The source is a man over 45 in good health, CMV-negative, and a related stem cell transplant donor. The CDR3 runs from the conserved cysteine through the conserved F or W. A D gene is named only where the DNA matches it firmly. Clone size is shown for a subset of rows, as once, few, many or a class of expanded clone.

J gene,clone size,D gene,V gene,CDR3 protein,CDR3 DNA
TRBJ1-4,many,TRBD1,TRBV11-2,CASSSGQGGTNEKLFF,TGTGCCAGCAGCTCCGGACAGGGTGGAACTAATGAAAAACTGTTTTTT
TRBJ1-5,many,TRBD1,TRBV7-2,CASSSNRGPHRF,TGTGCCAGCAGCTCCAACAGGGGGCCCCACCGTTTT
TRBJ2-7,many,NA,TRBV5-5,CASSLRLGRSYEQYF,TGTGCCAGCAGCTTGCGCCTTGGCAGATCCTACGAGCAGTACTTC
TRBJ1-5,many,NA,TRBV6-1,CASSEGESNQPQHF,TGTGCCAGCAGTGAAGGGGAGAGCAATCAGCCCCAGCATTTT
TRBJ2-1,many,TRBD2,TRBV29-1,CSVMGLAGVNEQFF,TGCAGCGTGATGGGACTAGCGGGAGTCAATGAGCAGTTCTTC
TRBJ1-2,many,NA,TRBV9,CASSVGQGSYGYTF,TGTGCCAGCAGCGTAGGTCAGGGGTCCTATGGCTACACCTTC
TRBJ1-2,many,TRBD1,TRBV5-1,CASSMDRGFSGYTF,TGCGCCAGCAGCATGGACAGGGGCTTCTCTGGCTACACCTTC
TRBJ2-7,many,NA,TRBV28,CASSPGDGRSYEQYF,TGTGCCAGCAGTCCAGGGGACGGACGATCCTACGAGCAGTACTTC
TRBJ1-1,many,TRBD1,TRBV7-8,CASTQNRGRNPEAFF,TGTGCCAGCACCCAAAACAGGGGCCGTAACCCTGAAGCTTTCTTT
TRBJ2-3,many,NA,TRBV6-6,CASRRGSTDTQYF,TGTGCCAGCAGGAGGGGGAGCACAGATACGCAGTATTTT
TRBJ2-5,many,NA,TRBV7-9,CASSFRAPGETQYF,TGTGCCAGCAGCTTCCGGGCCCCAGGGGAGACCCAGTACTTC
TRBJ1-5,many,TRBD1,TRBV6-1,CASSGRDRALNQPQHF,TGTGCCAGCAGTGGCCGGGACAGGGCTCTCAATCAGCCCCAGCATTTT
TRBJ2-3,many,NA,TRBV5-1,CASSLLRGTDTQYF,TGCGCCAGCAGCTTGCTCAGGGGAACAGATACGCAGTATTTT
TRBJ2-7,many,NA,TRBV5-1,CASKSGVSSVYEQYF,TGCGCCAGCAAGAGTGGAGTTTCGAGTGTCTACGAGCAGTACTTC
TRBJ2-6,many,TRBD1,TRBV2,CASRTRDRGTGANVLTF,TGTGCCAGCAGAACCCGGGACAGGGGTACTGGGGCCAACGTCCTGACTTTC
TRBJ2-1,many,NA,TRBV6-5,CASSYSISRGFF,TGTGCCAGCAGTTACTCGATAAGTCGCGGGTTCTTC
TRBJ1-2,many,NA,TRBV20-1,CSVRDTYGYTF,TGCAGTGTCAGGGACACCTATGGCTACACCTTC
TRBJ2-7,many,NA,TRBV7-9,CASSLRGGQYF,TGTGCCAGCAGCTTAAGAGGGGGACAGTACTTC
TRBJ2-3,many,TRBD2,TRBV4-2,CASSPTGTSGGSTQYF,TGTGCCAGCAGCCCGACCGGGACTAGCGGGGGGTCCACGCAGTATTTT
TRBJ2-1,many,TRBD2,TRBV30,CAGQLAGVFEQFF,TGTGCCGGACAGCTAGCGGGGGTATTTGAGCAGTTCTTC
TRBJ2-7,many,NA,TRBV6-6,CAGGSNGREQYF,TGTGCCGGAGGGTCGAATGGGCGCGAGCAGTACTTC
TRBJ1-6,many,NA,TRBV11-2,CASSQMGGTSYNSPLHF,TGTGCCAGCAGCCAAATGGGGGGGACCTCCTATAATTCACCCCTCCACTTT
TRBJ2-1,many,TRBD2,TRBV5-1,CASSLFSGVNFNEQFF,TGCGCCAGCAGCTTGTTTAGCGGGGTGAATTTTAATGAGCAGTTCTTC
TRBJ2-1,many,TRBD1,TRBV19,CASSILLRTGIYNEQFF,TGTGCCAGTAGTATATTACTTCGGACAGGTATATACAATGAGCAGTTCTTC
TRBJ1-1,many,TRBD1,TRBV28,CASSPPGQGATEAFF,TGTGCCAGCAGTCCCCCTGGACAGGGGGCCACTGAAGCTTTCTTT
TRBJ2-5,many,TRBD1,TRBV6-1,CATGTGKETQYF,TGTGCCACCGGGACAGGGAAAGAGACCCAGTACTTC
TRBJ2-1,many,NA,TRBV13,CASSSGSGDEQFF,TGTGCCAGCAGCTCAGGCTCCGGGGATGAGCAGTTCTTC
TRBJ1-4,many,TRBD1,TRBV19,CASTEGGAPNEKLFF,TGTGCCAGTACGGAAGGGGGCGCCCCTAATGAAAAACTGTTTTTT
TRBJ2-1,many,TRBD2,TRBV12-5,CASGPSGGVNEQFF,TGTGCTAGTGGTCCCAGCGGGGGAGTCAATGAGCAGTTCTTC
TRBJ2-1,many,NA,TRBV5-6,CASSISDNEQFF,TGTGCCAGCAGCATATCTGACAATGAGCAGTTCTTC
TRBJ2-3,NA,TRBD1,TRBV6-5,CASRTGGTDTQYF,TGTGCCAGCAGGACAGGGGGCACAGATACGCAGTATTTT
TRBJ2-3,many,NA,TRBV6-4,CASSIAVSTDTQYF,TGTGCCAGCTCAATCGCGGTTAGCACAGATACGCAGTATTTT
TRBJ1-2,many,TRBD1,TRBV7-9,CASSLGTGEYGYTF,TGTGCCAGCAGCTTAGGGACAGGGGAATATGGCTACACCTTC
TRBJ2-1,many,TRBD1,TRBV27,CASSQGTGSYNEQFF,TGTGCCAGCAGTCAAGGGACAGGGTCCTACAATGAGCAGTTCTTC
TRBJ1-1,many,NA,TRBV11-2,CASSLVVYAEAFF,TGTGCCAGCAGCTTAGTAGTGTACGCTGAAGCTTTCTTT
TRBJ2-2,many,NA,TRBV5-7,CASSLFYTSNTGELFF,TGTGCCAGCAGCTTGTTTTACACGTCGAACACCGGGGAGCTGTTTTTT
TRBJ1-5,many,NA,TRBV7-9,CASSLGRQGAQPQHF,TGTGCCAGCAGCTTAGGAAGGCAGGGCGCTCAGCCCCAGCATTTT
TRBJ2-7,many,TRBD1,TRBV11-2,CASSPLGQGAYEQYF,TGTGCCAGCAGCCCCCTGGGACAGGGAGCCTACGAGCAGTACTTC
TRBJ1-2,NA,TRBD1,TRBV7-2,CASSLNHRGSYGYTF,TGTGCCAGCAGCTTAAATCACAGGGGTAGCTATGGCTACACCTTC
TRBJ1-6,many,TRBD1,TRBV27,CASKRTGVTNSPLHF,TGTGCCAGCAAGCGGACAGGGGTCACCAATTCACCCCTCCACTTT
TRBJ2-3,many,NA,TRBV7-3,CASSLDHGGSTQYF,TGTGCCAGCAGCTTAGATCACGGGGGAAGTACGCAGTATTTT
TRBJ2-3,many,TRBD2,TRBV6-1,CASSEGTSGRGLLDTQYF,TGTGCCAGCAGTGAAGGGACTAGCGGGAGGGGGCTGTTAGATACGCAGTATTTT
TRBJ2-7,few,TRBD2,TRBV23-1,CASSRTSGRTSYEQYF,TGCGCCAGCAGTCGTACTAGCGGGAGAACGTCCTACGAGCAGTACTTC
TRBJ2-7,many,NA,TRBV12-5,CASRDGRGNEQYF,TGTGCTAGTAGGGATGGGAGGGGGAACGAGCAGTACTTC
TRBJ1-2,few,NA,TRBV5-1,CASSLESGQGDGYTF,TGCGCCAGCAGCTTGGAAAGCGGGCAGGGCGATGGCTACACCTTC
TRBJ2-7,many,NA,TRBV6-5,CASSYSTGNSYEQYF,TGTGCCAGCAGTTACTCGACAGGAAACTCCTACGAGCAGTACTTC
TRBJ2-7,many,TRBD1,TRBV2,CASRGGTGAANEQYF,TGTGCCAGCAGGGGGGGGACAGGGGCCGCCAACGAGCAGTACTTC
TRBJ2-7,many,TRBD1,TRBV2,CASSGVQGAGYEQYF,TGTGCCAGCAGTGGTGTACAGGGGGCGGGCTACGAGCAGTACTTC
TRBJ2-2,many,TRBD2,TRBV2,CASSGGTSGGERTGELFF,TGTGCCAGCAGTGGGGGGACTAGCGGGGGAGAGAGGACCGGGGAGCTGTTTTTT
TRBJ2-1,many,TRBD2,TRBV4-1,CASSQGSGDEQFF,TGCGCCAGCAGCCAAGGGAGCGGGGATGAGCAGTTCTTC
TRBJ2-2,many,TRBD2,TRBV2,CASSEATGTSTGELFF,TGTGCCAGCAGTGAAGCTACCGGGACTAGCACCGGGGAGCTGTTTTTT
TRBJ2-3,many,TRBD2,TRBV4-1,CASSQELGLAGVDTQYF,TGCGCCAGCAGCCAAGAGTTGGGACTAGCGGGGGTAGATACGCAGTATTTT